The clone carrying this T cell receptor beta chain was counted a single time. The antigen is undetermined. In TCRdb, the reads were re-called with MiXCR into one record per CDR3 protein. This sample has roughly 570,000 distinct CDR3 sequences, with around 40% found just once. Germline trimming cut 5 bases from V and 5 bases from J; bases unmatched to any gene: 4. The CDR3 totals 15 residues. Germline V gene lookup returns CDR1 SGHTA and CDR2 FQGNSA. This sample was included in a study of T cell repertoires in cytomegalovirus infection. Study results and caveats: People with CMV and the relevant HLA were identified by cumulative public TCR beta family frequency.

V usage is TRBV7-2 and J usage is TRBJ2-3, with 13 bases lining up with TRBD2. The sequences come from cultured PBMCs, collected from culture after CMV antigen stimulation. The TCR sequence derives from a human donor in good health (CMV status not recorded). Some clones in this sample may be carry-over from other donors' samples. CDR3 in DNA: TGTACCAGCAGCATACTAGCGGGGGGGGGAGATACGCAGTATTTT. Translation: CTSSILAGGGDTQYF.